A single sample is the source of the 22 T cell receptor beta chains below, sequenced in a study of blood T cell repertoires in COVID-19. The data were produced by immunoSEQ multiplex PCR, yet TCRdb's version contains in-frame clones alone and is incomplete. The data contain about 400,000 clones, around 84% of them singletons. The sample taken for sequencing was peripheral blood. These receptors originate from a human donor in a cohort sampled during active COVID-19.

The rearrangement joins TRBV4-1 to TRBJ2-7; the D gene is possibly TRBD2 (6 bases). The CDR3 spans 15 residues. Trimming pared 1 base from V and 4 bases from J, leaving 14 bases between. The germline V gene encodes CDR1 MGHRA and CDR2 YSYEKL. DNA for the CDR3: TGCGCCAGCAGCCAAGCAAGGGACTCCCCATACGAGCAGTACTTC. Protein sequence: CASSQARDSPYEQYF.

V and J are TRBV20-1 and TRBJ2-1; D is perhaps TRBD1 (5 bases). V lost 5 bases and J 10 bases, leaving 12 bases between the germline ends. The CDR3 spans 11 residues. The germline CDR1 and CDR2 sequences are DFQATT and SNEGSKA (reference sequence). The CDR3 coding sequence is TGCAGTGCTTCTCCCAGGGTGGAGCAGTTCTTC. Translating gives CSASPRVEQFF.

This chain uses TRBV28 with TRBJ1-1; perhaps TRBD1 as D (5 bases). With 5 bases removed from V and 0 bases from J, the gap between germline ends came to 16 bases. This CDR3 has 16 amino acids. Germline V gives CDR1 MDHEN, CDR2 SYDVKM. Here the CDR3 reads CASSTTVTLMNTEAFF. The CDR3 DNA sequence: TGTGCCAGCAGTACGACAGTTACCCTCATGAACACTGAAGCTTTCTTT.

V usage is TRBV4-1 and J usage is TRBJ1-3; D remains ambiguous. From germline, CDR1 is MGHRA and CDR2 YSYEKL. The CDR3 covers 13 residues. V lost 4 bases and J lost 7, with 11 bases in between. The CDR3 DNA sequence: TGCGCCAGCAGCCGGTTAGTTCGGAACACCATATATTTT. Its translation: CASSRLVRNTIYF.

J is TRBJ2-5 and V is TRBV3-1 (or the pseudogene TRBV3-2), with TRBD2 matching 10 bases. CDR1 and CDR2 from the germline V gene are LGHDT and YNNKEL (reference sequence). V dropped 5 bases and J dropped 5; count of bases not matched to a gene: 14. The CDR3 covers 17 residues. CDR3 nucleotide sequence: TGTGCCAGCAGCAGACGGACTAGCGGTTCCCCCCAGGAGACCCAGTACTTC. Protein: CASSRRTSGSPQETQYF.

This clone was observed a few times. V is TRBV2 and J is TRBJ2-1; no reliable D call. There are 12 residues in the CDR3. From germline, CDR1 is SNHLY and CDR2 FYNNEI. Trimming left V 6 bases short and J 9 bases short, with 12 bases between. CDR3: CASRAFSGEQFF. Written as DNA, the CDR3 is TGTGCCAGCAGAGCCTTCTCCGGTGAGCAGTTCTTC.

The chain couples TRBV28 to TRBJ2-7, with D possibly TRBD2 on 5 matching bases. Germline V gene data show CDR1 as MDHEN and CDR2 as SYDVKM. This CDR3 spans 14 amino acids. The CDR3 DNA is TGTGCTCCCTCGAGGGAAACAGCGGCGTACGAGCAGTACTTC. Protein: CAPSRETAAYEQYF.

The chain is built from TRBV5-1 and TRBJ1-4; TRBD1 agrees at 9 bases. The germline CDR1 and CDR2 sequences are SGHRS and YFSETQ. The CDR3 loop spans 15 amino acids. The trim removed 0 bases at V and 7 bases at J, leaving 4 bases unmatched. The CDR3 loop is CASSLGGQGGEKLFF. Here the CDR3 DNA reads TGCGCCAGCAGCTTGGGGGGACAGGGAGGTGAAAAACTGTTTTTT.

The chain joins TRBV5-1 to TRBJ2-1, with 8 bases identical to TRBD2. The V and J ends lost 2 bases and 5 bases, in that order; junction bases with no gene match: 6. Germline V gene lookup returns CDR1 SGHRS and CDR2 YFSETQ. The length of the CDR3 is 15 residues. This chain's CDR3 is CASSFEAGAHNEQFF. CDR3 bases: TGCGCCAGCAGCTTCGAAGCGGGAGCCCACAATGAGCAGTTCTTC. Drawing the rest from reference TRBV5-1 and TRBJ2-1, the complete variable domain is KAGVTQTPRYLIKTRGQQVTLSCSPISGHRSVSWYQQTPGQGLQFLFEYFSETQRNKGNFPGRFSGRQFSNSRSEMNVSTLELGDSALYLCASSFEAGAHNEQFFGPGTRLTVL.

The gene calls are TRBV5-1 and TRBJ2-7, with 10 bases identical to TRBD2. This CDR3 has 16 residues. The ends lost 1 base at V and 4 bases at J; junction bases unmatched: 8. CDR1 is SGHRS, CDR2 YFSETQ, per germline. CDR3 in amino acids: CASSLIIAGGHYEQYF. The CDR3 bases are TGCGCCAGCAGCTTGATTATAGCGGGAGGTCATTACGAGCAGTACTTC.

The gene calls are TRBV5-1 and TRBJ2-6; 7 bases agree with TRBD1. Germline trimming cut 4 bases from V and 2 bases from J; bases unmatched to any gene: 6. Germline V gene data show CDR1 as SGHRS and CDR2 as YFSETQ. The CDR3 runs to 16 residues. The CDR3 coding sequence is TGCGCCAGCAGCCGAGACAGGGCTGCTGGGGCCAACGTCCTGACTTTC. This translates into CASSRDRAAGANVLTF.

This sequence joins TRBV25-1 and TRBJ2-7; D is ambiguous. The CDR3 covers 13 residues. Germline values: CDR1 MGHDK, CDR2 SYGVNS. V gave up 3 bases and J gave up 0 bases, with 6 bases separating them. CDR3 sequence reads: CASSDANSYEQYF. The DNA for the CDR3 is TGTGCCAGCAGTGATGCGAACTCCTACGAGCAGTACTTC.

The chain combines TRBV28 with TRBJ2-3, with 11 bases fitting TRBD2. This CDR3 contains 15 residues. CDR1 and CDR2 (germline): MDHEN, SYDVKM. Trimming took 4 bases from V and 6 from J; bases not matched to a gene: 6. CDR3 coding DNA: TGTGCCAGCAGTTCACTAGCGGGAGAAGTGGATACGCAGTATTTT. Translating it yields CASSSLAGEVDTQYF.

V usage is TRBV5-1 and J usage is TRBJ2-7; TRBD1 aligns across 8 bases. The CDR3 totals 15 residues. V trimming: 0 bases; J trimming: 7 bases; junction bases outside the gene matches: 9. CDR1 is SGHRS, CDR2 YFSETQ, per germline. The CDR3 region is CASSLAQGAYGEQYF. The DNA for the CDR3 is TGCGCCAGCAGCTTGGCTCAGGGGGCTTATGGGGAGCAGTACTTC.

The rearrangement joins TRBV3-1 (or the pseudogene TRBV3-2) to TRBJ2-1; 15 bases match TRBD2. The ends lost 4 bases at V and 10 bases at J; junction bases unmatched: 5. The CDR3 is made up of 15 amino acids. CDR1 and CDR2 (germline): LGHDT, YNNKEL (reference sequence). DNA of the CDR3: TGTGCCAGCAGCCTCCGGACTAGCGGGAGGGACGAGCAGTTCTTC. Translating it yields CASSLRTSGRDEQFF.

This clone was counted a single time. The rearrangement links TRBV7-2 to TRBJ2-2; the D gene is possibly TRBD2 (7 bases). Trimming left V 0 bases short and J 6 bases short, with 11 bases between. Germline V lookup: CDR1 SGHTA, CDR2 FQGNSA. CDR3 length: 15 residues. CDR3 DNA: TGTGCCAGCAGCTTAGCGGGGGGGCAGTCCGGGGAGCTGTTTTTT. Translated: CASSLAGGQSGELFF.

The V call is TRBV27, the J call TRBJ1-1, with 8 nucleotides matching TRBD1. J gave up 3 bases and V 2 bases, and 8 bases lay outside the gene matches. Per the germline V gene, CDR1 is MNHEY and CDR2 is SMNVEV (reference sequence). The CDR3 loop spans 16 amino acids. For the CDR3, the DNA is TGTGCCAGCAGTTTAAAAAGACAGGGGTCTGACACTGAAGCTTTCTTT. Its translation: CASSLKRQGSDTEAFF.

This clone was observed a handful of times. V gene TRBV19 combines with J gene TRBJ1-6; no clear D gene. CDR3 length equals 15 residues. Per germline, CDR1 LNHDA and CDR2 SQIVND (reference sequence). V was trimmed by 5 bases and J by 8 bases, leaving 16 bases between them. CDR3 protein: CASSDGWRVDSPLHF. CDR3 coding DNA: TGTGCCAGTAGTGACGGATGGAGGGTGGATTCACCCCTCCACTTT.

The CDR3 DNA follows: TGCAGCGGGGTCGCGGGGGGGGTGGAGACCCAGTACTTC. Amino acids: CSGVAGGVETQYF. The rearrangement uses TRBV29-1 and TRBJ2-5, with 9 positions matching TRBD2. J gave up 5 bases and V 7 bases, and 8 bases lay outside the gene matches. Germline CDR1 SQVTM, CDR2 ANQGSEA. The CDR3 runs 13 residues. The full variable domain, its missing parts supplied by reference TRBV29-1 and TRBJ2-5, is SAVISQKPSRDICQRGTSLTIQCQVDSQVTMMFWYRQQPGQSLTLIATANQGSEATYESGFVIDKFPISRPNLTFSTLTVSNMSPEDSSIYLCSGVAGGVETQYFGPGTRLLVL.

The chain links TRBV5-1 to TRBJ2-7; weak D call: TRBD1 (6 bases). The germline V gene has CDR1 SGHRS and CDR2 YFSETQ. This CDR3 region has 15 residues. V gave up 0 bases and J gave up 7 bases, with 17 bases separating them. CDR3 residues: CASSLDPGDLFEQYF. In DNA form, the CDR3 reads TGCGCCAGCAGCTTGGACCCAGGGGATCTGTTTGAGCAGTACTTC.

This chain joins TRBV7-9 and TRBJ1-1, with no clear D. CDR1 and CDR2 from the germline V gene are SEHNR and FQNEAQ (reference sequence). V was trimmed by 2 bases and J by 8 bases, leaving 12 bases between them. The CDR3 has 13 residues. CDR3 coding DNA: TGTGCCAGCAGCTTATCCCCTTCGGGGGAAGCTTTCTTT. Protein: CASSLSPSGEAFF.

V is TRBV12-3 or TRBV12-4 and J is TRBJ2-5, with a possible D match to TRBD1 (5 bases). The V and J ends lost 8 bases and 3 bases respectively, with 13 bases between them. CDR3 length: 13 amino acids. The CDR3 DNA reads TGTGCCAGCCTCGGCAGGGCCGAAGAGACCCAGTACTTC. Translation: CASLGRAEETQYF.